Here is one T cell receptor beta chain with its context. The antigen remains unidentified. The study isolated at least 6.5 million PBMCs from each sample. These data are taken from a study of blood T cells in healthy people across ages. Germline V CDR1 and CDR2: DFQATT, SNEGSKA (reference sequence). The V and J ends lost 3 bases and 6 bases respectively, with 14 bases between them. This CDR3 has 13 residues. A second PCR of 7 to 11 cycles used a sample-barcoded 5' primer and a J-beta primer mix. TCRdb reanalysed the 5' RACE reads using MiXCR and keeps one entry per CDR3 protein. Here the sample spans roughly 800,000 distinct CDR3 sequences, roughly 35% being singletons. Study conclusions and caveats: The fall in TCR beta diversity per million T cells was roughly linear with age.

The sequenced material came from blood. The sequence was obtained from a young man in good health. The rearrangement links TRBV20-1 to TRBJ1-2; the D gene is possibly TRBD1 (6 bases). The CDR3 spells CSARISGVDGYTF. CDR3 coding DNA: TGCAGTGCTAGGATATCAGGGGTGGATGGCTACACCTTC.